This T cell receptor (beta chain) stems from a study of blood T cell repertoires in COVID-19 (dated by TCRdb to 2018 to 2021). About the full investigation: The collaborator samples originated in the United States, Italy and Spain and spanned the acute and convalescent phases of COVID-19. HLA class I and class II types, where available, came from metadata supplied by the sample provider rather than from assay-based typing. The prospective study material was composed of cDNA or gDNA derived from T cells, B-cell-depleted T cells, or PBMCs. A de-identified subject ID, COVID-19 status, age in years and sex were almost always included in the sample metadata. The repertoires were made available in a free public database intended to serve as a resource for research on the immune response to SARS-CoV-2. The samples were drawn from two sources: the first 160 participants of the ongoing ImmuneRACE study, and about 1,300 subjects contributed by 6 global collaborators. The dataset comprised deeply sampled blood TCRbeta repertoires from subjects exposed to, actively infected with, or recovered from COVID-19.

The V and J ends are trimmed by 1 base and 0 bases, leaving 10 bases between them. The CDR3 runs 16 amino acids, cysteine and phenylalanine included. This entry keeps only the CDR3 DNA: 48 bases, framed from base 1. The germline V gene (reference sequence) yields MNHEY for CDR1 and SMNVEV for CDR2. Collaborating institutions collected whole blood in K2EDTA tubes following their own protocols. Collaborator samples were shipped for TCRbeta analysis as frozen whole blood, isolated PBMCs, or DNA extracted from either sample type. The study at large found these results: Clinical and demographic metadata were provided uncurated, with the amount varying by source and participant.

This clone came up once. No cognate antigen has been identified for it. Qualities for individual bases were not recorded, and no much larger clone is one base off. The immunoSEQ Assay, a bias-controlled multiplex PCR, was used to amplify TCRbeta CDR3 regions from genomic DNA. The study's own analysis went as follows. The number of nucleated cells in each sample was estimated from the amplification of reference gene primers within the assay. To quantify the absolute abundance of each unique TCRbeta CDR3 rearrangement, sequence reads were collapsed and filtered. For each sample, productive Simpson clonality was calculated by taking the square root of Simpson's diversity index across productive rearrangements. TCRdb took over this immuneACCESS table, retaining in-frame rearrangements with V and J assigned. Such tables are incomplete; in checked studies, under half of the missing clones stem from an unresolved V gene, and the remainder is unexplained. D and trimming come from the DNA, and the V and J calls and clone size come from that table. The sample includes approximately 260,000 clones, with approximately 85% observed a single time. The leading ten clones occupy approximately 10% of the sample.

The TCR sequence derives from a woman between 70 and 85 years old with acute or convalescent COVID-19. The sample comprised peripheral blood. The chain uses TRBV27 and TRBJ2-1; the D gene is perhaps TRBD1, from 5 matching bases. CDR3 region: CASSLLVQGSYNEQFF. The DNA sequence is TGTGCCAGCAGTTTATTGGTTCAGGGCTCCTACAATGAGCAGTTCTTC.